This is a list of T cell receptor beta chains from one sample in a study of shared clonotypes between healthy human individuals. Sequenced by immunoSEQ multiplex PCR; TCRdb stores in-frame clones only, minus some. In the table there are millions of clones, roughly 95% of which are singletons. The material sequenced was naive CD4+ T cells sorted from blood. These receptors originate from a man between 18 and 35 years old in good health. Each CDR3 is given with its conserved first and last residue. Fields, in order: J gene, clone size, V gene, D gene, CDR3 DNA, CDR3 protein. A D gene is named only where the DNA matches it firmly. Only part of the rows carry a size: once, few, many, or a class if the clone is expanded.

J: TRBJ2-7
size: .
V: TRBV5-6
D: TRBD1
DNA: TGTGCCAGCAGCAAAAACAGGGGACCTTTCTACGAGCAGTACTTC
CDR3: CASSKNRGPFYEQYF

J: TRBJ1-6
size: .
V: TRBV6-1
D: .
DNA: TGTGCCAGCAGTTCTGGGGGTTCGTCCCTCCACTTT
CDR3: CASSSGGSSLHF

J: TRBJ2-1
size: .
V: TRBV7-9
D: .
DNA: TGTGCCAGCAGCTATTTTAACCGGAGCTCCTACAATGAGCAGTTCTTC
CDR3: CASSYFNRSSYNEQFF

J: TRBJ1-1
size: .
V: TRBV7-3
D: TRBD1
DNA: TGTGCCAGCAGCTTTGCAGGGGGCCCTGAAGCTTTCTTT
CDR3: CASSFAGGPEAFF

J: TRBJ2-7
size: once
V: TRBV5-1
D: .
DNA: TGCGCCAGCAGCTTGCTCGGGGCGGGGACGCAGTACTTC
CDR3: CASSLLGAGTQYF

J: TRBJ1-2
size: .
V: TRBV4-1
D: .
DNA: TGCGCCAGCAGCAGGGGGGTCTTATTGGCGGAGGGCTACACCTTC
CDR3: CASSRGVLLAEGYTF

J: TRBJ2-7
size: once
V: TRBV7-6
D: TRBD2
DNA: TGTGCCAGCAGCTTGGGACTAGCGGGAGAGTCGTACTTC
CDR3: CASSLGLAGESYF

J: TRBJ1-5
size: .
V: TRBV25-1
D: .
DNA: TGTGCCAGCAGTGAATCGGGGAGCAATCAGCCCCAGCATTTT
CDR3: CASSESGSNQPQHF

J: TRBJ2-1
size: .
V: TRBV7-6
D: TRBD2
DNA: TGTGCCAGCAGCTTATACCTAGCGGGCAACCCAATGTACAATGAGCAGTTCTTC
CDR3: CASSLYLAGNPMYNEQFF

J: TRBJ2-6
size: .
V: TRBV7-2
D: .
DNA: TGTGCCAGCAGCCTGCAACGGACAGCTGGGGCCAACGTCCTGACTTTC
CDR3: CASSLQRTAGANVLTF

J: TRBJ2-5
size: .
V: TRBV2
D: .
DNA: TGTGCCAGCAAGAGGAGGACAGGACTAGGTGAAGAGACCCAGTACTTC
CDR3: CASKRRTGLGEETQYF

J: TRBJ2-1
size: .
V: TRBV7-9
D: TRBD1
DNA: TGTGCCAGCAGCTCCTCAGGGGGCAATGAGCAGTTCTTC
CDR3: CASSSSGGNEQFF

J: TRBJ1-1
size: once
V: TRBV2
D: TRBD1
DNA: TGTGCCAGCAGTGCCCTCGGGACAGGTACCTTGAACACTGAAGCTTTCTTT
CDR3: CASSALGTGTLNTEAFF

J: TRBJ2-5
size: .
V: TRBV11-3
D: TRBD2
DNA: TGTGCCAGCAGCCGCGGGGGGCGGGGAGAGACCCAGTACTTC
CDR3: CASSRGGRGETQYF

J: TRBJ1-4
size: .
V: TRBV6-1
D: .
DNA: TGTGCCAGCAGAATCGGCCCTGCAACTAATGAAAAACTGTTTTTT
CDR3: CASRIGPATNEKLFF

J: TRBJ2-1
size: once
V: TRBV5-1
D: .
DNA: TGCGCCAGCAGCGGGCGCGGGGTTAGGGTTAACAATGAGCAGTTCTTC
CDR3: CASSGRGVRVNNEQFF